This T cell receptor beta chain was documented in a study of human T cells and chemical hapten exposure. The overall study: Weekly administration of diphenylcyclopropenone to the scalp of patients continued throughout the approximately 23-week study. Patients, largely female, had alopecia areata, totalis or universalis.

The CDR3 runs to 15 residues. The V gene end was trimmed by 8 bases and the J gene end by 1 base; junction bases not matched to a gene: 6. CDR1 and CDR2 (germline): KGHSH, LQKENI. Time point in this sample: pre-sensitization, week 0. As to treatment: therapeutic diphenylcyclopropenone sensitization with weekly scalp DPC. Alopecia patients between 18 and 70 years old and suitable for DPC were used as donors. Individual cDNA molecules (in the library) carried attached unique molecular identifiers. A single record per CDR3 protein comes from TCRdb applying MiXCR to the RACE reads. Here the sample spans 200,000 to 300,000 distinct CDR3 sequences, about 9.4% being singletons. This clonotype has just a few counts.

The source is a woman aged 40 to 49 with alopecia areata. Some clones in this sample may be carry-over from other donors' samples. The sequencing here drew on whole blood, taken in connection with sensitization to the hapten diphenylcyclopropenone (DPC). V usage is TRBV18 and J usage is TRBJ2-2, with TRBD2 matching over 8 bases. CDR3 sequence reads: CASPLTSGNTGELFF. CDR3 DNA sequence: TGTGCCAGCCCACTCACTAGCGGGAACACCGGGGAGCTGTTTTTT.